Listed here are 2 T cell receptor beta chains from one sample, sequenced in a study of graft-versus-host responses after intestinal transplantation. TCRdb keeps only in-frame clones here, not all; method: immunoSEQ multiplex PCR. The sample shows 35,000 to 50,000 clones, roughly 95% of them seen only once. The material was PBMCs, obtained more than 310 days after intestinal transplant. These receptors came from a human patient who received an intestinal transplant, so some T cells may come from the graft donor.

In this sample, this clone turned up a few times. CDR3 DNA sequence: TGTGCCAGCAGTCCCAGTATAGCGGGCTTCAATGAGCAGTTCTTC. Translated: CASSPSIAGFNEQFF. This sequence joins TRBV6-5 and TRBJ2-1; 7 bases match TRBD2. This CDR3 has 15 amino acids. V trimming: 5 bases; J trimming: 6 bases; junction bases outside the gene matches: 10. Germline lookup yields CDR1 MNHEY and CDR2 SVGAGI.

The CDR3 sequence: CASSPPHLSPSEQYF. The CDR3 region has the DNA TGTGCCAGCTCACCGCCACATCTTTCCCCAAGCGAGCAGTACTTC. V usage is TRBV18 and J usage is TRBJ2-7; D uncertain. The CDR3 runs 15 residues. The V gene lost 3 bases and the J gene lost 6 bases, with 18 bases spanning the gap. Germline V gives CDR1 KGHSH, CDR2 LQKENI.